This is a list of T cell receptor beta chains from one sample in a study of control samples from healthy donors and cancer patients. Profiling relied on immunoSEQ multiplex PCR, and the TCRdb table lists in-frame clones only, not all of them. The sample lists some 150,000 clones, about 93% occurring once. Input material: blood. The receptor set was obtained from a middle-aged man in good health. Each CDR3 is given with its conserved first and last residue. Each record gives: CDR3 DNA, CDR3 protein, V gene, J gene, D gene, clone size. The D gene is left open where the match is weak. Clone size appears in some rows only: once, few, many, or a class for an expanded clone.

TGTGCCAGCTCACCAGGGGACTGGTACGAGCAGTACTTC,CASSPGDWYEQYF,TRBV18,TRBJ2-7,.,.
TGTGCCACCCATAGCGGGAGTGCAGCAGAGACCCAGTACTTC,CATHSGSAAETQYF,TRBV28,TRBJ2-5,TRBD2,.
TGTGCCAGCTCACCACCGGAAGGGTACAATGAGCAGTTCTTC,CASSPPEGYNEQFF,TRBV18,TRBJ2-1,.,.
TGTGCCAGCAGTTTAACTGGGGGTAATGAAAAACTGTTTTTT,CASSLTGGNEKLFF,TRBV27,TRBJ1-4,.,once
TGTGCCAGCAGCCGGGGACAGGGGGCTCAGCCCCAGCATTTT,CASSRGQGAQPQHF,TRBV6-5,TRBJ1-5,TRBD1,.
TGCGCCAGCAGAAAGGGACAGGGAGAAACTGAAGCTTTCTTT,CASRKGQGETEAFF,TRBV5-1,TRBJ1-1,TRBD1,.
TGCGCCAGCAGCTTGATGATAGGGATTGATGAAAAACTGTTTTTT,CASSLMIGIDEKLFF,TRBV5-1,TRBJ1-4,.,.
TGTGCCAGCAGCCAAGCCGGGACAGGGGGTAGCAATCAGCCCCAGCATTTT,CASSQAGTGGSNQPQHF,TRBV3-1/TRBV3-2,TRBJ1-5,TRBD1,.
TGTGCCAGCAGCTTATTCTTCCAGGACAGGGAACGGTTCTTC,CASSLFFQDRERFF,TRBV13,TRBJ2-1,TRBD1,.
TGTGCCAGCAGCACAGGGCGGTTCGCGGGAGGCGGGTCCTACAATGAGCAGTTCTTC,CASSTGRFAGGGSYNEQFF,TRBV7-9,TRBJ2-1,TRBD2,once
TGTGCCATCAGCCCCGGGACTAGCGGGACCGTCTCCTACAATGAGCAGTTCTTC,CAISPGTSGTVSYNEQFF,TRBV10-3,TRBJ2-1,TRBD2,.
TGCGCCAGCAGCTTGGGGCAAGAGTTAGAGCAGTACTTC,CASSLGQELEQYF,TRBV5-1,TRBJ2-7,.,.
TGCGCCAGCAGCGCGGGACAACGGGGCTACACCTTC,CASSAGQRGYTF,TRBV5-1,TRBJ1-2,.,.
TGTGCCAGCAGTTCCACCGGGGTATTTTCACCCCTCCACTTT,CASSSTGVFSPLHF,TRBV27,TRBJ1-6,.,once
TGTGCCAGCAGTTATTCGAAAATTAGCGGATCCTACAATGAGCAGTTCTTC,CASSYSKISGSYNEQFF,TRBV6-2/TRBV6-3,TRBJ2-1,.,once
TGTGCCAGTAGTATAGGTCGGGCAGGCTCTGGAAACACCATATATTTT,CASSIGRAGSGNTIYF,TRBV19,TRBJ1-3,.,.
TGTGCCAGCAGTTTATCTGGATACACAGATACGCAGTATTTT,CASSLSGYTDTQYF,TRBV27,TRBJ2-3,.,.
TGTGCCAGCAGCCGACAGGGGCCCTACGAGCAGTACTTC,CASSRQGPYEQYF,TRBV6-5,TRBJ2-7,TRBD1,.
TGCGCCAGCAGCCAAGAACTTAGGTTAGCCGGGGAGCTGTTTTTT,CASSQELRLAGELFF,TRBV4-1,TRBJ2-2,.,.
TGTGCCAGCTCATTTACAGGGAACACTGAAGCTTTCTTT,CASSFTGNTEAFF,TRBV18,TRBJ1-1,.,.
TGCAGTGCTAGTAATCGACAGGCCAACAATGAGCAGTTCTTC,CSASNRQANNEQFF,TRBV20-1,TRBJ2-1,.,.
TGCAGCGTTGACACCTACAATGAGCAGTTCTTC,CSVDTYNEQFF,TRBV29-1,TRBJ2-1,.,.
TGTGCCAGCAGCTTGCTAGCGGGAGCCCAAGAGACCCAGTACTTC,CASSLLAGAQETQYF,TRBV5-4,TRBJ2-5,TRBD2,.
TGTGCCAGCAGCCAAGGACAGGGTAACTATGGCTACACCTTC,CASSQGQGNYGYTF,TRBV7-9,TRBJ1-2,TRBD1,.
TGTGCCATCTCCAAAGGGGGCTCTGGGGCCAACGTCCTGACTTTC,CAISKGGSGANVLTF,TRBV10-3,TRBJ2-6,.,once